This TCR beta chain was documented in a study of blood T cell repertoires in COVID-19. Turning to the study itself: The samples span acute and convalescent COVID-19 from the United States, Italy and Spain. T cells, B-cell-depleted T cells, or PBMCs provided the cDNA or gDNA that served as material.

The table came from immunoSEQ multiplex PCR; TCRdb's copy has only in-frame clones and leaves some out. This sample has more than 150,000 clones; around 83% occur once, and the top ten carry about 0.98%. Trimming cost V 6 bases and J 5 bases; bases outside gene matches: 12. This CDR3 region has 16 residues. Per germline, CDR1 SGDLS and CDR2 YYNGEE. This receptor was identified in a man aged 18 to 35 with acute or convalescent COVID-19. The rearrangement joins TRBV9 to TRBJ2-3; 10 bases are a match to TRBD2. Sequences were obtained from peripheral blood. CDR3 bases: TGTGCCAGCACCGAGGCAGCGGGGGGGCCTCAAGATACGCAGTATTTT. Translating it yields CASTEAAGGPQDTQYF.